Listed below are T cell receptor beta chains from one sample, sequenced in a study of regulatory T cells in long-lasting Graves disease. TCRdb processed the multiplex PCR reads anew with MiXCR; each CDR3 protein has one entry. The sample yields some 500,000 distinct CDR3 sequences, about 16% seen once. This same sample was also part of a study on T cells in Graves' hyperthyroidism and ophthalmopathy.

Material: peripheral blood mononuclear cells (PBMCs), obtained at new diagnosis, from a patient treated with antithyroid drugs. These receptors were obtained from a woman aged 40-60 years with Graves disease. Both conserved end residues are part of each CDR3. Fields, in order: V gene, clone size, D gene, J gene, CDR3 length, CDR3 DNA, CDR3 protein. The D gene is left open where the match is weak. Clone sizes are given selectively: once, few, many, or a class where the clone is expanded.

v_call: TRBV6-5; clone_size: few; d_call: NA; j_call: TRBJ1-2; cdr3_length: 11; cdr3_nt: TGTGCCAGCAGTTACCTCTATGGCTACACCTTC; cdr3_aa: CASSYLYGYTF
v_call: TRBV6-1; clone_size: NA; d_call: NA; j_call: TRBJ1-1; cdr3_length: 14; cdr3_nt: TGTGCCAGCAGGACGACAGTCCCGAACACTGAAGCTTTCTTT; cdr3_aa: CASRTTVPNTEAFF
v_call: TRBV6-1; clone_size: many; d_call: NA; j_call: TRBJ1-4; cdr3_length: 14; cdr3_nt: TGTGCCAGCAGTGTCCCCAGCTCGGGGGAAAAACTGTTTTTT; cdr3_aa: CASSVPSSGEKLFF
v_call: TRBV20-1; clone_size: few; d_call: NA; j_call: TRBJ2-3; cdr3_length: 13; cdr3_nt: TGCAGTGCTACAGGGAACTACCTAGATACGCAGTATTTT; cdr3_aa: CSATGNYLDTQYF
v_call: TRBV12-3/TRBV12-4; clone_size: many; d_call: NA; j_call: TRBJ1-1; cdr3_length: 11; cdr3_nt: TGTGCCAGCAGTGTTGGGACTGAAGCTTTCTTT; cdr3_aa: CASSVGTEAFF
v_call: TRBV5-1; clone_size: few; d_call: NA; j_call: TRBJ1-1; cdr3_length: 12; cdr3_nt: TGCGCCAGCAGCCCGGGGGGCGGTGAAGCTTTCTTT; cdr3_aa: CASSPGGGEAFF
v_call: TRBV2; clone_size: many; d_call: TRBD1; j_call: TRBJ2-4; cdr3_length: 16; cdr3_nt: TGTGCCAGCAGTCGCTTACTTGGACAGGTGGGGAACATTCAGTACTTC; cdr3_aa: CASSRLLGQVGNIQYF
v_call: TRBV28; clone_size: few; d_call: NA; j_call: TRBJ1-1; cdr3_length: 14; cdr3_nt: TGTGCCAGCACCCCGGGTACAATGAACACTGAAGCTTTCTTT; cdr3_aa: CASTPGTMNTEAFF
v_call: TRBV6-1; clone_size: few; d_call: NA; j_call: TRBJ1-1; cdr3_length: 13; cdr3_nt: TGTGCCAGCAGTCTTCTTCTAGGAGCTGAAGCTTTCTTT; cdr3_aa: CASSLLLGAEAFF
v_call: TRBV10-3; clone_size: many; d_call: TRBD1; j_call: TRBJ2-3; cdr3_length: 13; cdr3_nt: TGTGCCATCAGACGGGACAGGGTTGATACGCAGTATTTT; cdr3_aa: CAIRRDRVDTQYF
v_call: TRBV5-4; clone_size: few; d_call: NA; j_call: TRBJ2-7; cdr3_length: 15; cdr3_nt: TGTGCCAGCAGCCACGGGAGTCAGCAACAGGACGAGCAGTACTTC; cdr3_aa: CASSHGSQQQDEQYF
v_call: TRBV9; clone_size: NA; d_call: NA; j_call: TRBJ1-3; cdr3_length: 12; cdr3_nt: TGTGCCAGCAGCGTAGGGATGGGCACCATATATTTT; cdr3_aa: CASSVGMGTIYF
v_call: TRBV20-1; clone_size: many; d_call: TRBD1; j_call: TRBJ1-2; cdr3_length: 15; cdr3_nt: TGCAGTACTTCATACGGGACAGCGGCGGTAAATGGCTACACCTTC; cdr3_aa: CSTSYGTAAVNGYTF
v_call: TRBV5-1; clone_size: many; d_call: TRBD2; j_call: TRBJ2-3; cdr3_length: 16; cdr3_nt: TGCGCCAGCAGCTCGGGACTAGCGGGGTTCACAGATACGCAGTATTTT; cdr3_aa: CASSSGLAGFTDTQYF
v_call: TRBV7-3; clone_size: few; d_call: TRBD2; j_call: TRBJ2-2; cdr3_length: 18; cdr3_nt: TGTGCCAGCAGCACTTCCGGGACTAGCGGGGGTAACACCGGGGAGCTGTTTTTT; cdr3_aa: CASSTSGTSGGNTGELFF
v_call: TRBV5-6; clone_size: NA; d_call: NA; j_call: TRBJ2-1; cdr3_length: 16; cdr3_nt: TGTGCCAGCAGCCACGACCGGGGGCAGGTCTACAATGAGCAGTTCTTC; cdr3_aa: CASSHDRGQVYNEQFF
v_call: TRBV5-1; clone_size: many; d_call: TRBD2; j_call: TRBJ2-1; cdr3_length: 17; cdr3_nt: TGCGCCAGCAGCACTGGACTAGCGGGGGCCAAATTCAATGAGCAGTTCTTC; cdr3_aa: CASSTGLAGAKFNEQFF